This is a list of T cell receptor beta chains from one sample in a study of shared clonotypes between healthy human individuals. Assay: immunoSEQ multiplex PCR; the TCRdb copy retains only in-frame clones and omits some. The repertoire consists of more than 2,000,000 clones, with around 94% occurring once and the leading ten covering roughly 0.14%. Sequencing was done on a sample of naive CD4+ T cells sorted from blood. The receptors originated from a man aged 18 to 29 in good health. The CDR3 runs from the conserved cysteine through the conserved F or W. The D gene is left open where the match is weak. Size is stated for part of the rows, as once, few or many counts, or as a class when the clone is expanded.

TGTGCCAGCAGCTTAGATCCCCGGGGGATCGTGACAGATACGCAGTATTTT,CASSLDPRGIVTDTQYF,NA,TRBJ2-3,NA,TRBV11-2
TGCGCCAGCAGCCTATTGCGGGACAGGGGAGGCAATGAGCAGTTCTTC,CASSLLRDRGGNEQFF,once,TRBJ2-1,TRBD1,TRBV5-1
TGTGCCAGCAGCGCCCTTCACGGCCAGGGTTACAATGAGCAGTTCTTC,CASSALHGQGYNEQFF,NA,TRBJ2-1,NA,TRBV9
TGTGCCAGCACTTCCCAGGGTCCTGGAAACACCATATATTTT,CASTSQGPGNTIYF,NA,TRBJ1-3,NA,TRBV6-1
TGTGCCAGCAGCCCTCGAACTAGCGGGAGACCCTACGAGCAGTACTTC,CASSPRTSGRPYEQYF,NA,TRBJ2-7,TRBD2,TRBV7-2
TGTGCCAGTAGTAGCCTCGGGACAGTTTCTTTCTCTGGGGCCAACGTCCTGACTTTC,CASSSLGTVSFSGANVLTF,NA,TRBJ2-6,TRBD1,TRBV19
TGTGCCAGCAACCAGGGGGCCGCCTATAATTCACCCCTCCACTTT,CASNQGAAYNSPLHF,NA,TRBJ1-6,TRBD1,TRBV2
TGTGCCAGCAGCATCGGGACTAGCGGGGGTGTATACAATGAGCAGTTCTTC,CASSIGTSGGVYNEQFF,NA,TRBJ2-1,TRBD2,TRBV5-6
TGTGCCATCGCCCGACTAGTAGCCAATGAGCAGTTCTTC,CAIARLVANEQFF,NA,TRBJ2-1,NA,TRBV6-6
TGTGCCAGCAGGGAGGGTCCCAGACAGGGGTTGTACTTC,CASREGPRQGLYF,once,TRBJ2-7,TRBD1,TRBV2
TGTGCCAGCAGCCAAGATATGGAAGGGGTAAAACTGTTTTTT,CASSQDMEGVKLFF,NA,TRBJ1-4,NA,TRBV14
TGCAGTGCTACCGTCCCCATCCAGTACTTC,CSATVPIQYF,NA,TRBJ2-5,NA,TRBV20-1
TGTGCCGCCCAGAGGGGCGCAGGGGGTGCGAACACCGGGGAGCTGTTTTTT,CAAQRGAGGANTGELFF,NA,TRBJ2-2,TRBD1,TRBV10-3
TGTGCCAGCAGGGATGGACGTGGGACTTCACCCCTCCACTTT,CASRDGRGTSPLHF,NA,TRBJ1-6,NA,TRBV5-6
TGTGCCAGCAGCCCAGAAGGGGAGGGGTCCCATCAGCCCCAGCATTTT,CASSPEGEGSHQPQHF,NA,TRBJ1-5,NA,TRBV7-9
TGTGCCAGCTCACCTAGACTAGCGGGGGAGGCAGATACGCAGTATTTT,CASSPRLAGEADTQYF,NA,TRBJ2-3,TRBD2,TRBV18
TGTGCCAGCAGCTTAGTGGGACTAGCGGTCGAGACCCAGTACTTC,CASSLVGLAVETQYF,NA,TRBJ2-5,TRBD2,TRBV7-6
TGTGCCATCGCGGGGGGCGCAGAGACCCAGTACTTC,CAIAGGAETQYF,NA,TRBJ2-5,TRBD2,TRBV10-3
TGCGCCAGCACACCTTTATCCCCTTTAAAGGAACTGTTTTTT,CASTPLSPLKELFF,NA,TRBJ1-4,NA,TRBV23-1
TGTGCCAGCAGTTACAAGGCTAGCGGGAACTACGAGCAGTACTTC,CASSYKASGNYEQYF,once,TRBJ2-7,TRBD2,TRBV6-5
TGTGCCAGCCAGGGGGCTCAGTCACCCCTCCACTTT,CASQGAQSPLHF,NA,TRBJ1-6,TRBD1,TRBV28
TGTGCCAGTAGTAAGAACACCAACACCGGGGAGCTGTTTTTT,CASSKNTNTGELFF,NA,TRBJ2-2,NA,TRBV19
TGTGCCAGTAGTATAGCCCGGGGCCGGATCCTGGGTTCCGGTCAGCCCCAGCATTTT,CASSIARGRILGSGQPQHF,NA,TRBJ1-5,NA,TRBV19
TGTGCCAGCTCACCCCCGGGCAGACCTCCGGGCGATACGCAGTATTTT,CASSPPGRPPGDTQYF,NA,TRBJ2-3,NA,TRBV18
TGTGCCAGCAGTTTATCTCTGGGACTAGCGGGGGACGAGCAGTACTTC,CASSLSLGLAGDEQYF,NA,TRBJ2-7,TRBD2,TRBV27
TGCAGCGTCGCCGACCGGGGGAACACTGAAGCTTTCTTT,CSVADRGNTEAFF,NA,TRBJ1-1,NA,TRBV29-1
TGTGCCTGGAGTGCGGGCCCGGGCCTTGGCTACACCTTC,CAWSAGPGLGYTF,NA,TRBJ1-2,NA,TRBV30